This T cell receptor beta chain came from a study of T cell repertoires in cytomegalovirus infection. Study details: A matching HLA type, together with CMV infection, was signaled by public TCR beta signatures.

Each CDR3 protein is one row after TCRdb ran MiXCR on the reads. The sample has hundreds of thousands of distinct CDR3 sequences; around 6.4% are singletons. The CDR3 is made up of 13 amino acids. Germline values: CDR1 MGHRA, CDR2 YSYEKL. Trimming left V 0 bases short and J 9 bases short, with 9 bases between. This chain connects TRBV4-1 to TRBJ2-1, with D unresolved. Sequenced material: PBMCs. This TCR came from a human donor in good health (CMV status not recorded). Some clones in this sample may be carry-over from other donors' samples. The CDR3 loop is CASSQERVGEQFF. CDR3 nucleotides: TGCGCCAGCAGCCAAGAACGGGTCGGTGAGCAGTTCTTC.